This TCR beta chain emerged from a study of blood T cell repertoires in COVID-19. Study-level information: Spain, Italy and the United States supplied samples that represented acute and convalescent COVID-19. T cells, B-cell-depleted T cells, or PBMCs provided the cDNA or gDNA that served as material.

Each participant's cohort was designated according to participant-reported clinical history. Study processing details: The authors estimated nucleated cell counts from reference gene primer amplification. The table came from immunoSEQ multiplex PCR; TCRdb's copy has only in-frame clones and leaves some out. V, J and clone size are taken as reported in that table, and D and trimming were inferred from the DNA itself. The sample consists of about 350,000 clones, around 87% of them appearing once. This CDR3 is built from 16 residues. From germline, CDR1 is LGHNA and CDR2 YSLEER. Trimming left V 0 bases short and J 8 bases short, with 18 bases between.

V usage is TRBV4-3 and J usage is TRBJ2-3; TRBD2 might be the D (7 bases). Sequencing was performed on PBMCs or T cells enriched from blood (not recorded which). The receptor was derived from a woman in her 30s who had recovered from COVID-19. In nucleotides, the CDR3 is TGCGCCAGCAGCCAAGATAGGGGGGGAACATTGAGTACGCAGTATTTT. Protein: CASSQDRGGTLSTQYF.